This T cell receptor (beta chain) emerged from a study of blood T cell repertoires in COVID-19. Whole-study context: From the United States, Italy and Spain came samples of acute and convalescent COVID-19.

The germline V gene encodes CDR1 SEHNR and CDR2 FQNEAQ (reference sequence). The CDR3 loop spans 15 amino acids. V shed 0 bases and J shed 1 base, with 7 bases lying between them. Worth noting for this clone: Other DNA sequences in the same sample also yield this CDR3.

Authors' methods: By means of reference gene primer amplification, nucleated cell counts were estimated. Here immunoSEQ multiplex PCR was the method, and the copy in TCRdb shows in-frame clones only, minus some. V and J calls and clone size come straight from that table; D and trimming were deduced from the DNA. The sample yields 300,000 to 350,000 clones, more than 75% seen once. J is TRBJ1-5 and V is TRBV7-9; the D gene is possibly TRBD1 (5 bases). The sequenced sample was peripheral blood. This TCR came from a woman aged 50 to 60 with COVID-19, enrolled during active disease. CDR3 nucleotides: TGTGCCAGCAGCTTAGCGGGGGGAAGCAATCAGCCCCAGCATTTT. It encodes CASSLAGGSNQPQHF.